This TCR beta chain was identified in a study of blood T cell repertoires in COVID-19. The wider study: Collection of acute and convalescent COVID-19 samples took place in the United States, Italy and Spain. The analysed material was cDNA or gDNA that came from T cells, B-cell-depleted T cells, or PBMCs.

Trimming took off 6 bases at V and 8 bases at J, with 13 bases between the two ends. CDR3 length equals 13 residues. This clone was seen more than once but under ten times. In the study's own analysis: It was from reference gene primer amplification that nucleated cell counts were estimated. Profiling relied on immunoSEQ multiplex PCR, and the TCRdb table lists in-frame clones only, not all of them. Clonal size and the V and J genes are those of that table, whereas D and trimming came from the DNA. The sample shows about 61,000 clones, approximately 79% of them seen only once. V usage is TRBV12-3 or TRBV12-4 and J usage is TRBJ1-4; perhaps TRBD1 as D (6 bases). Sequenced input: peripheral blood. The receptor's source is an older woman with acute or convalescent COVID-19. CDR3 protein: CASSRQAGEKLFF. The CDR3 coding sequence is TGTGCCAGCAGCAGACAGGCTGGGGAAAAACTGTTTTTT.